Here is one T cell receptor (beta chain) with its context. Its antigen remains unknown. A TCRbeta library incorporating unique molecular identifiers was prepared. MiXCR was run by TCRdb on the PCR reads, yielding one entry per CDR3 protein. The sample includes about 290,000 distinct CDR3 sequences, just over 7.5% of them seen just once. V was cut by 4 bases and J by 1 base, with 13 bases left in between. CDR3 length: 14 residues. CDR1 and CDR2 from the germline V gene are SQVTM and ANQGSEA. The source of the sample is a study of T-cell reconstitution after alpha-beta-depleted transplantation in children. Study results and limitations: There were some patients whose high TCRbeta diversity at day 60 came from surviving recipient T cells and thymic progenitors. By one year post-transplant, T-cell counts and diversity largely arose from T cells that were newly produced. The origin of alpha-beta T cells about two months after transplant was reportedly several hundred expanded graft clones.

Sequencing was performed on peripheral blood, taken 360 days after TCRalphabeta/CD19-depleted stem cell transplant. The sequence was obtained from a female patient between 2 and 10 years old who had a stem cell transplant for Fanconi anemia, so the T cells may come from the graft donor. V gene TRBV29-1 combines with J gene TRBJ1-1, with a weak D call TRBD1 (6 bases). The CDR3 nucleotides are TGCAGCGTTGGGGAACAGGGTCAGAACACTGAAGCTTTCTTT. Amino acids: CSVGEQGQNTEAFF.